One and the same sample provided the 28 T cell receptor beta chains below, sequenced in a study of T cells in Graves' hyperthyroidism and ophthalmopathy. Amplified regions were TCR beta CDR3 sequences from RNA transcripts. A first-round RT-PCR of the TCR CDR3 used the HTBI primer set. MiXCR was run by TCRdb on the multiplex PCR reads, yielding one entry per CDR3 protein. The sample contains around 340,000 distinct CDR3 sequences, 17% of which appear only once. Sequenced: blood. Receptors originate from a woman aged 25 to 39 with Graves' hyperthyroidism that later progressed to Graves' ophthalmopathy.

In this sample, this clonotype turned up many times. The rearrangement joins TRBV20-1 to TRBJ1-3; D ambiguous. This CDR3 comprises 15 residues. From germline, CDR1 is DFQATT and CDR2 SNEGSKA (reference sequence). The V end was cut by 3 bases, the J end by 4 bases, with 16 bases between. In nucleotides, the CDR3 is TGCAGTGCTAGTCAAGGGTCTGGACCCGGAAACACCATATATTTT. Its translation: CSASQGSGPGNTIYF.

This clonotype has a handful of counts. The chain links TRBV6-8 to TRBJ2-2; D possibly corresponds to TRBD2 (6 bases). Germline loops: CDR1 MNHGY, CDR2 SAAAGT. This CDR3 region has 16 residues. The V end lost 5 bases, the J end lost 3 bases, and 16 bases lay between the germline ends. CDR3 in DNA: TGTGCCAGCAGTCCTAAAGGCGGGGAACACACCGGGGAGCTGTTTTTT. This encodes CASSPKGGEHTGELFF.

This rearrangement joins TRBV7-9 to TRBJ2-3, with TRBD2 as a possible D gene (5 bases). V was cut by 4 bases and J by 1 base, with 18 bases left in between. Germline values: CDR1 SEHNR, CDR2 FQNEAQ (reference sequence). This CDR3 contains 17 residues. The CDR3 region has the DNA TGTGCCAGCAGCTCACCGAAAGGTGCGGGCGGCACAGATACGCAGTATTTT. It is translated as CASSSPKGAGGTDTQYF.

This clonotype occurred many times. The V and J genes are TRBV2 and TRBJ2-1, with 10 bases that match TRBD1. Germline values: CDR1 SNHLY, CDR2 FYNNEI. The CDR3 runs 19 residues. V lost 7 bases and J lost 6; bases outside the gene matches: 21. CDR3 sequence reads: CASTLGQGDLGIPPNEQFF. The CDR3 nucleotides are TGTGCCAGCACTCTTGGACAGGGGGATTTGGGAATCCCTCCCAATGAGCAGTTCTTC. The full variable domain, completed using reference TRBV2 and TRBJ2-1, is EPEVTQTPSHQVTQMGQEVILRCVPISNHLYFYWYRQILGQKVEFLVSFYNNEISEKSEIFDDQFSVERPDGSNFTLKIRSTKLEDSAMYFCASTLGQGDLGIPPNEQFFGPGTRLTVL.

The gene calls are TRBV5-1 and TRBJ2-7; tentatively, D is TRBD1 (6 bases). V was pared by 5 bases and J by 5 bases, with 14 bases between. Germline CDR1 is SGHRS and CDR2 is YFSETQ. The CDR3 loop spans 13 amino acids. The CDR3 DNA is TGCGCCAGCAGTTCGACAGGTATCGACGAGCAGTACTTC. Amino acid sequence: CASSSTGIDEQYF.

The CDR3 region is CASSHPIGVTGASGNTIYF. CDR3 coding DNA: TGTGCCAGCAGCCACCCAATCGGTGTCACAGGGGCATCTGGAAACACCATATATTTT. The rearrangement joins TRBV3-1 to TRBJ1-3; the match to TRBD1 covers 7 bases. CDR1 is LGHDT and CDR2 is YNNKEL in the germline V gene (reference sequence). The CDR3 contains 19 residues. V was clipped by 3 bases and J by 1 base; unmatched bases: 15.

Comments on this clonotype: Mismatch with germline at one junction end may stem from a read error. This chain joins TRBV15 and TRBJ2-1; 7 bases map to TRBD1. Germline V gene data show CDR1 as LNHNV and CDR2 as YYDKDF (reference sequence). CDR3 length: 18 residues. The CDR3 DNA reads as TGTGCCACCAGCAGAGATACCTACGATATGACAGGGTACATTGAGCAGTTCTTC. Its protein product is CATSRDTYDMTGYIEQFF.

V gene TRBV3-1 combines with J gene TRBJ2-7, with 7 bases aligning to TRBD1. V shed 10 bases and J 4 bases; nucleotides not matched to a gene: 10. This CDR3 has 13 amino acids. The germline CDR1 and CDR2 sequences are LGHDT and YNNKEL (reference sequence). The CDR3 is CATARQGHYEQYF. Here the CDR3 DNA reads TGTGCCACTGCGAGACAGGGCCATTACGAGCAGTACTTC.

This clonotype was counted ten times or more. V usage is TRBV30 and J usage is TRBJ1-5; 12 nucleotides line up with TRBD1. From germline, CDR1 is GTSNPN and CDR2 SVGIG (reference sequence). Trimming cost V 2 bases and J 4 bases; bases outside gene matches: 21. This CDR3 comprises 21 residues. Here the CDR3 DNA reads TGTGCCTGGAGTCCCGGGACAGGGGGCACCGCATCGAGGTTATCTAATCAGCCCCAGCATTTT. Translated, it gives CAWSPGTGGTASRLSNQPQHF.

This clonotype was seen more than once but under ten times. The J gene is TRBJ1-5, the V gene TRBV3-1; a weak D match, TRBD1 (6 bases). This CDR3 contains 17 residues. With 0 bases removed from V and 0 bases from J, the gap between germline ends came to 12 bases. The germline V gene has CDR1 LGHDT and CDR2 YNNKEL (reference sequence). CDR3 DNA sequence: TGTGCCAGCAGCCAAGAGTCCAGGGGCGATAGCAATCAGCCCCAGCATTTT. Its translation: CASSQESRGDSNQPQHF.

CDR3 DNA: TGTGCCAGCAGGCGGACCTCAAGTAGCTACGAGCAGTACTTC. Translating gives CASRRTSSSYEQYF. The gene calls are TRBV6-2 or TRBV6-3 and TRBJ2-7; no clear D. Germline CDR1 and CDR2: MNHEY and SVGEGT. The V gene lost 6 bases and the J gene lost 3 bases, with 15 bases spanning the gap. The CDR3 contains 14 residues.

CDR3 DNA sequence: TGTGCCAGCAGCCAAGAATCAGCCAGGCAGCCCCAGCATTTT. Its translation: CASSQESARQPQHF. This chain links TRBV4-2 with TRBJ1-5, with D unresolved. CDR3 length: 14 amino acids. V lost 0 bases, J lost 7 bases, and 10 bases lay in between. CDR1 LGHNA and CDR2 YNFKEQ come from the germline V gene.

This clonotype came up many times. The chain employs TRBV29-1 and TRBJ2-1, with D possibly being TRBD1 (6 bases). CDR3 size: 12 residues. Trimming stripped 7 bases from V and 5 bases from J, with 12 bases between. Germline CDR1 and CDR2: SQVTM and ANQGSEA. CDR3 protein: CSASRTDNEQFF. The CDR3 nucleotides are TGCAGCGCTTCCCGGACAGACAATGAGCAGTTCTTC.

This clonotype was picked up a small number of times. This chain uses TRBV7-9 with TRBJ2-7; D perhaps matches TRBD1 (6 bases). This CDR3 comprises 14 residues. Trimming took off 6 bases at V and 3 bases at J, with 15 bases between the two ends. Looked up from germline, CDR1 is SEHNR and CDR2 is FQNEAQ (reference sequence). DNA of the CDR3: TGTGCCAGCAGTTCCGGGACACTTTACTACGAGCAGTACTTC. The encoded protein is CASSSGTLYYEQYF.

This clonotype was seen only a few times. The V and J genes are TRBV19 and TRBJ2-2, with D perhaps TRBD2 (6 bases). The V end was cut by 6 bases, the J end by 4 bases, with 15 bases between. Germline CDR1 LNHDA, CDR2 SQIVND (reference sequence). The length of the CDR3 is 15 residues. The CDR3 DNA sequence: TGTGCCAGTAGGCATCCGGGGGTACTCACCGGGGAGCTGTTTTTT. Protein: CASRHPGVLTGELFF.

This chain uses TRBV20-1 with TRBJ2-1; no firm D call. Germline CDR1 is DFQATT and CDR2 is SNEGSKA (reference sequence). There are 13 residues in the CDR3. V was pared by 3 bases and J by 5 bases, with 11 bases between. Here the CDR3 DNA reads TGCAGTGCTAGCGGGTTACATCACAATGAGCAGTTCTTC. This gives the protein CSASGLHHNEQFF.

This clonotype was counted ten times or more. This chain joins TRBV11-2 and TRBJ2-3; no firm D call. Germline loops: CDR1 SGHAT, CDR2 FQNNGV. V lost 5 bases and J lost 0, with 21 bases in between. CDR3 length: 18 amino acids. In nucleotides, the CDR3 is TGTGCCAGCAGCCTTAAGAGGTTTTTGGGCAGAAGCACAGATACGCAGTATTTT. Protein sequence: CASSLKRFLGRSTDTQYF.

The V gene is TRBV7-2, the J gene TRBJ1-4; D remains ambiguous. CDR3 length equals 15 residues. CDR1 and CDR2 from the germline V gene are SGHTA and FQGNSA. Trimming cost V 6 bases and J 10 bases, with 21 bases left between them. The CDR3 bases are TGTGCCAGCAGTTTGCCGACTCTTATCTCGGGAAAACTGTTTTTT. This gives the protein CASSLPTLISGKLFF.

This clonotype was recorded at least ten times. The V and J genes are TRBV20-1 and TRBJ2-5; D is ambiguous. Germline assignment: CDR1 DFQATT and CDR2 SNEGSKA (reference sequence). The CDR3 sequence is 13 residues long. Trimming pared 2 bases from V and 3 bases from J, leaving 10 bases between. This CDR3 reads CSARKDNEETQYF. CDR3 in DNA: TGCAGTGCTAGAAAAGACAACGAAGAGACCCAGTACTTC.

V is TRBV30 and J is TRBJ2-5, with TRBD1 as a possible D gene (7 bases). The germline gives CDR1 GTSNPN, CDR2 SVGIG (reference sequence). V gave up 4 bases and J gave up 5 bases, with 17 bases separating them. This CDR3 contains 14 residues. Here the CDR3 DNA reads TGTGCCTGGAAATCTCAGGGGGGACCCGAGACCCAGTACTTC. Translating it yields CAWKSQGGPETQYF.

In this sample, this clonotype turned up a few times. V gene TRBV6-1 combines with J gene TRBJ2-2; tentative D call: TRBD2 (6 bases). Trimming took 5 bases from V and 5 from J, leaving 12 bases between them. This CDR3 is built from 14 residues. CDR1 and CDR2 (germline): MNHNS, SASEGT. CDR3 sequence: CASSRAGGTGELFF. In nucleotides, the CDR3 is TGTGCCAGCAGTCGAGCGGGCGGGACCGGGGAGCTGTTTTTT.

This chain's CDR3 is CASSFRAGLATSTDTQYF. The CDR3 DNA reads as TGTGCCAGCAGCTTCCGGGCCGGGCTAGCGACGAGCACAGATACGCAGTATTTT. This sequence joins TRBV7-9 and TRBJ2-3; the D gene is possibly TRBD2 (6 bases). Per germline, CDR1 SEHNR and CDR2 FQNEAQ (reference sequence). V was cut by 3 bases and J by 0 bases, with 19 bases left in between. The CDR3 covers 18 residues.

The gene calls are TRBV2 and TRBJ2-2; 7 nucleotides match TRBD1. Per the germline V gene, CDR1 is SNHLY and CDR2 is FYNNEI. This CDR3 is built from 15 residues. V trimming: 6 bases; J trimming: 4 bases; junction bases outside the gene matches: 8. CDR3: CASSLDRDTTGELFF. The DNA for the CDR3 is TGTGCCAGCAGCCTAGACAGGGACACCACCGGGGAGCTGTTTTTT.

The CDR3 protein is CASSFSGSFIGDEQYF. The CDR3 coding sequence is TGTGCCAGCAGCTTTAGCGGGAGTTTTATAGGTGACGAGCAGTACTTC. V and J are TRBV7-6 and TRBJ2-7, with 9 bases that match TRBD2. This CDR3 is built from 16 residues. Germline-derived CDR1 and CDR2 are SGHVS and FNYEAQ. Unmatched junction bases numbered 11, after V lost 3 bases and J lost 5 bases.

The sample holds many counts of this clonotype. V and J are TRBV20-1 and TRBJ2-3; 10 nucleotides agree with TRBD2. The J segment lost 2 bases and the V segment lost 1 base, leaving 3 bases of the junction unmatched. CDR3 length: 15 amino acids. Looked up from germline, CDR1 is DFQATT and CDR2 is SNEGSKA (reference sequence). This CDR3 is CSARVSGRYTDTQYF. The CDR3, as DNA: TGCAGTGCTAGAGTTAGCGGGAGGTACACAGATACGCAGTATTTT.

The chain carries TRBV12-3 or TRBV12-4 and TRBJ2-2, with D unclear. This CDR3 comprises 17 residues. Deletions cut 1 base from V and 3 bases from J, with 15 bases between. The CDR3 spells CASSLVVGDPYTGELFF. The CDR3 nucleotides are TGTGCCAGCAGTTTAGTCGTCGGAGATCCGTACACCGGGGAGCTGTTTTTT.

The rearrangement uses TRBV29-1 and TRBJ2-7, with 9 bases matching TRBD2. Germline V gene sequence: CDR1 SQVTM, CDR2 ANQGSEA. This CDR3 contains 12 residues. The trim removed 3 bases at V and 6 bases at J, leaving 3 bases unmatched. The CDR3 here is CSVERGGSEQYF. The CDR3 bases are TGCAGCGTTGAGCGGGGGGGGAGCGAGCAGTACTTC.

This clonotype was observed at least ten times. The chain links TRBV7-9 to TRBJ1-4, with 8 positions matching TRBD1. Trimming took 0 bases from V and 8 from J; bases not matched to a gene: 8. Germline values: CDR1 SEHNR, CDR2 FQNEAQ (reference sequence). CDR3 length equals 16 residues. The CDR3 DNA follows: TGTGCCAGCAGCTTAGCGCTTGGCAGGGGGCGCGAAAAACTGTTTTTT. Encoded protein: CASSLALGRGREKLFF.